This T cell receptor beta chain derives from a study of blood T cell repertoires in COVID-19 (TCRdb year 2020). Concerning the study at large: Samples from collaborators originated in the United States, Italy and Spain and spanned both the acute and convalescent phases of COVID-19. The material from the prospective study consisted of cDNA or gDNA derived from T cells, B-cell-depleted T cells, or PBMCs. Subjects who had been exposed to COVID-19, were actively infected with it, or had recovered from it provided the deeply sampled blood TCRbeta repertoires that made up the dataset. Sample metadata almost always included a de-identified subject ID, COVID-19 status, age in years and sex. HLA class I and class II types, where available, came from metadata supplied by the sample provider rather than from assay-based typing. Samples were obtained from the ongoing ImmuneRACE study (first 160 participants) and from 1,254 subjects provided by 6 global collaborators. The repertoires were released in a freely available public database meant as a resource for research on the immune response to SARS-CoV-2.

Participants in the prospective study were enrolled through a virtual design, were aged roughly 18 to 100 years, and lived in about 25 United States geographic areas. In the prospective study, participants were assigned to cohorts based on the clinical history participants reported in a screening survey and a study questionnaire. Exposed participants were defined as having been in contact with someone with a PCR-confirmed or clinician-diagnosed COVID-19 case within 2 weeks of study entry. In the prospective study, whole blood, serum and a nasopharyngeal or oropharyngeal swab were collected from each participant by mobile phlebotomists. Over a roughly 2-month period, participants in the prospective study had the option of providing additional blood draws and questionnaires. Before DNA extraction, blood samples from the prospective study were shipped at room temperature or frozen. The immunoSEQ Assay, a bias-controlled multiplex PCR, was used to amplify TCRbeta CDR3 regions from genomic DNA. Per the authors' processing: Nucleated cell counts per sample were estimated from amplification of reference gene primers within the assay. To quantify the absolute abundance of each unique TCRbeta CDR3 rearrangement, sequence reads were collapsed and filtered. For each sample, productive Simpson clonality was calculated by taking the square root of Simpson's diversity index across productive rearrangements. The source is immuneACCESS, and TCRdb retained only in-frame sequences with V and J called. Part of the clones is not carried over; for the studies checked, unresolved V genes explain less than half of this, and the remainder is unexplained. V and J calls and clone size follow that table, whereas D and trimming were derived from the DNA. For this sample there are about 430,000 clones; about 88% appear just once. The leading ten clones occupy 1.4% to 1.5% of the sample.

Summary of the overall study and its limitations: Clinical and demographic metadata were provided uncurated, with the amount varying by source and participant.

This clone came up a few times. Its target antigen remains unknown. No base quality information exists; no much larger clone differs at one position. The receptor's source is a young woman who had been exposed to COVID-19. The sequencing input was PBMCs or T cells enriched from blood (not recorded which).

The CDR3 region: CASSLSQGGRNEQFF. The nucleotide sequence reads as follows: TGTGCCAGCAGCTTATCCCAGGGGGGTCGGAATGAGCAGTTCTTC. The V and J segments used are TRBV11-2 and TRBJ2-1; a weak D assignment points to TRBD1 (7 bases agree). There are 15 amino acids in the CDR3, from cysteine to phenylalanine inclusive. The retained sequence is limited to the CDR3, 45 bases, with the frame set at the first base. Cut back by 2 bases and 7 bases, the V and J ends lie 15 bases apart. Looking up the germline V gene yields CDR1 SGHAT and CDR2 FQNNGV.